Listed below are T cell receptor beta chains from one sample, sequenced in a study of T cells in Graves' hyperthyroidism and ophthalmopathy. MiXCR, run by TCRdb on the multiplex PCR reads, gives a single entry per CDR3 protein. The sample lists around 600,000 distinct CDR3 sequences, approximately 15% occurring once. Specimen: blood. These receptors all come from a woman between 18 and 29 years old with Graves' ophthalmopathy. Each CDR3 is given with its conserved first and last residue. Each record gives: D gene, J gene, V gene, clone size, CDR3 protein, CDR3 DNA. D genes are given only for firm matches. Rows may omit the clone size; those that give it use once, few, many or a size class.

>NA|TRBJ2-7|TRBV10-3|many
CAISMVGGGSSAEQYF
TGTGCCATCAGTATGGTCGGGGGCGGCAGTTCTGCCGAGCAGTACTTC
>NA|TRBJ2-3|TRBV19|many
CASSRALLTDTQYF
TGTGCCAGTAGTAGGGCCTTACTGACAGATACGCAGTATTTT
>TRBD1|TRBJ2-1|TRBV6-1|few
CAAGQGAYNEQFF
TGTGCCGCGGGACAGGGCGCCTACAATGAGCAGTTCTTC
>NA|TRBJ2-7|TRBV29-1|NA
CSVEDRLSASYEQYF
TGCAGCGTTGAAGATAGACTCTCGGCGAGCTACGAGCAGTACTTC
>NA|TRBJ1-1|TRBV6-1|NA
CASSELGQNTEAFF
TGTGCCAGCAGTGAACTTGGACAGAACACTGAAGCTTTCTTT
>NA|TRBJ2-1|TRBV7-3|many
CASSLTPSTGAHNEQFF
TGTGCCAGCAGCTTAACTCCCTCCACGGGAGCCCACAATGAGCAGTTCTTC
>NA|TRBJ1-1|TRBV28|few
CASRVEWGKAFF
TGTGCCAGCAGGGTCGAGTGGGGGAAAGCTTTCTTT
>NA|TRBJ2-7|TRBV7-8|few
CASSPLPGHSSYEQYF
TGTGCCAGCTCCCCACTACCGGGACATAGCTCCTACGAGCAGTACTTC
>TRBD2|TRBJ2-3|TRBV10-1|NA
CASSGRLAGEGDTQYF
TGCGCCAGCAGTGGTAGACTAGCGGGGGAGGGAGATACGCAGTATTTT
>TRBD1|TRBJ1-1|TRBV7-8|few
CASSSPDREAEAFF
TGTGCCAGCAGCTCGCCGGACAGGGAGGCTGAAGCTTTCTTT
>TRBD2|TRBJ2-1|TRBV6-1|many
CASSILAGAGNEQFF
TGTGCCAGCAGTATACTAGCGGGAGCAGGCAATGAGCAGTTCTTC
>TRBD2|TRBJ2-5|TRBV9|many
CASSVGLAGARETQYF
TGTGCCAGCAGCGTAGGACTAGCGGGTGCGAGAGAGACCCAGTACTTC
>TRBD2|TRBJ2-7|TRBV27|many
CASKRDPSYEQYF
TGTGCCAGCAAGCGGGACCCGAGCTACGAGCAGTACTTC
>TRBD2|TRBJ2-2|TRBV3-1|few
CASSLRSGLAGDPSNTGELFF
TGTGCCAGCAGCCTACGCTCGGGACTAGCGGGAGATCCCTCGAACACCGGGGAGCTGTTTTTT
>NA|TRBJ2-3|TRBV28|many
CASSPMWADTQYF
TGTGCCAGCAGTCCGATGTGGGCAGATACGCAGTATTTT
>NA|TRBJ1-5|TRBV6-2/TRBV6-3|NA
CASSLSENQPQHF
TGTGCCAGCAGTTTAAGTGAGAATCAGCCCCAGCATTTT
>NA|TRBJ1-1|TRBV12-3/TRBV12-4|many
CASRGGENTEAFF
TGTGCCAGCAGGGGGGGAGAGAACACTGAAGCTTTCTTT
>NA|TRBJ1-6|TRBV11-1|NA
CASSGSYNSPLHF
TGTGCCAGCAGCGGCTCCTATAATTCACCCCTCCACTTT
>NA|TRBJ1-5|TRBV30|NA
CAWSHNTNQPQHF
TGTGCCTGGAGTCATAACACTAATCAGCCCCAGCATTTT
>NA|TRBJ1-5|TRBV19|NA
CASTSGTANQPQHF
TGTGCCAGTACCTCCGGGACGGCCAATCAGCCCCAGCATTTT
>NA|TRBJ1-5|TRBV19|NA
CASSGGWGGRQHF
TGTGCCAGTAGTGGAGGTTGGGGGGGGCGCCAGCATTTT
>TRBD2|TRBJ2-4|TRBV12-3/TRBV12-4|NA
CASSRASGGVKNIQYF
TGTGCCAGCAGTCGGGCTAGCGGGGGGGTCAAAAACATTCAGTACTTC
>TRBD2|TRBJ2-2|TRBV24-1|few
CATSAPLALTGTGELFF
TGTGCCACCAGTGCCCCACTAGCGCTTACGGGCACCGGGGAGCTGTTTTTT
>TRBD2|TRBJ2-7|TRBV20-1|many
CSARDRGSGRAYEQYF
TGCAGTGCTAGAGATCGTGGGAGCGGGAGGGCCTACGAGCAGTACTTC
>TRBD1|TRBJ2-7|TRBV6-1|once
CASSLGQGDYKQYF
TGTGCCAGCAGCCTCGGACAGGGAGACTACAAGCAGTACTTC
>TRBD1|TRBJ2-2|TRBV27|NA
CASSLPRQGVKGDTGELFF
TGTGCCAGCAGTTTACCACGCCAGGGGGTCAAGGGGGACACCGGGGAGCTGTTTTTT
>NA|TRBJ1-2|TRBV28|many
CASSILGSRGFTF
TGTGCCAGCAGTATCCTCGGGTCCAGGGGCTTCACCTTC
>NA|TRBJ1-5|TRBV20-1|few
CSVSTEPQHF
TGCAGTGTTAGTACGGAGCCCCAGCATTTT
>NA|TRBJ2-3|TRBV12-3/TRBV12-4|many
CASSLFTEDTQYF
TGTGCCAGCAGCCTTTTCACCGAGGATACGCAGTATTTT
>NA|TRBJ2-1|TRBV19|few
CASSPWTSRGGNEQFF
TGTGCCAGTAGTCCCTGGACTAGCAGGGGGGGCAATGAGCAGTTCTTC
>NA|TRBJ2-7|TRBV4-2|NA
CASSQDVSGEQYF
TGTGCCAGCAGCCAAGATGTTTCGGGCGAGCAGTACTTC
>NA|TRBJ1-5|TRBV27|NA
CASSLKGVRGGLNQPQHF
TGTGCCAGCAGTTTAAAAGGCGTGCGGGGGGGACTGAATCAGCCCCAGCATTTT
>TRBD2|TRBJ2-1|TRBV19|few
CATVRGTSAQNEQFF
TGTGCCACCGTCCGCGGGACTAGCGCCCAGAATGAGCAGTTCTTC
>NA|TRBJ1-5|TRBV7-9|NA
CASQISGEPQHF
TGTGCCAGCCAGATATCCGGGGAGCCCCAGCATTTT
>TRBD1|TRBJ1-1|TRBV19|NA
CASRGRDRRMNTEAFF
TGTGCCAGTAGGGGAAGGGACAGGAGGATGAACACTGAAGCTTTCTTT
>NA|TRBJ2-5|TRBV12-3/TRBV12-4|many
CASGPSRLGETQYF
TGTGCCAGCGGGCCCAGCAGACTGGGAGAGACCCAGTACTTC
>TRBD1|TRBJ2-1|TRBV6-2/TRBV6-3|many
CASSVEGTGFYEQFF
TGTGCCAGCAGCGTCGAAGGGACAGGGTTTTATGAGCAGTTCTTC
>NA|TRBJ2-6|TRBV27|many
CASSLRPPGANVLTF
TGTGCCAGCAGTCTTAGACCTCCTGGGGCCAACGTCCTGACTTTC
>NA|TRBJ2-5|TRBV7-9|many
CASRDKYQETQYF
TGTGCCAGCAGAGACAAATACCAAGAGACCCAGTACTTC
>NA|TRBJ1-5|TRBV25-1|few
CASTQGGNQPQHF
TGTGCCAGCACACAGGGAGGCAATCAGCCCCAGCATTTT
>NA|TRBJ1-1|TRBV6-2/TRBV6-3|many
CASSKTGVGNTEAFF
TGTGCCAGCAGCAAGACAGGAGTGGGTAACACTGAAGCTTTCTTT
>NA|TRBJ2-5|TRBV2|NA
CASSPLEGLGKTQYF
TGTGCCAGCAGTCCCCTCGAGGGGCTGGGAAAGACCCAGTACTTC
>TRBD1|TRBJ1-2|TRBV28|NA
CASATGSRNYGYTF
TGTGCCAGCGCGACAGGGAGTCGGAACTATGGCTACACCTTC
>TRBD2|TRBJ2-2|TRBV7-2|many
CASSVAGGWNTGELFF
TGTGCCAGCAGCGTCGCGGGAGGGTGGAACACCGGGGAGCTGTTTTTT
>NA|TRBJ2-2|TRBV2|many
CASRLTANTGELFF
TGTGCCAGCAGGTTGACGGCGAACACCGGGGAGCTGTTTTTT
>NA|TRBJ2-7|TRBV30|many
CAWRTTATYEQYF
TGTGCCTGGAGAACTACAGCAACCTACGAGCAGTACTTC
>TRBD2|TRBJ2-1|TRBV27|many
CASSLSPGLAGDNEQFF
TGTGCCAGCAGTTTATCGCCGGGACTAGCGGGAGACAATGAGCAGTTCTTC
>NA|TRBJ2-1|TRBV19|many
CASSIRRTEYNEQFF
TGTGCCAGTAGTATACGAAGGACAGAGTACAATGAGCAGTTCTTC
>NA|TRBJ1-1|TRBV5-5|many
CASSLEGQGPLNTEAFF
TGTGCCAGCAGCTTGGAGGGGCAGGGCCCCCTGAACACTGAAGCTTTCTTT